This record looks at one T cell receptor beta chain sequence and its context. Its antigen remains unidentified. The data belong to a study of somatic mutations in cytotoxic T cells in rheumatoid arthritis. Study details: The authors flow-sorted some V beta antibody-stained T-cell populations at nearly 100% purity, including V beta1+ cells that they sequenced for TCRB. Study-level results: The slight TRBV07 underrepresentation in rheumatoid arthritis patients was not adjusted for multiple comparisons. For about an eighth of the roughly 60 patients, a single CD8+ clone accounted for more than 20% of CD8+ cells.

The CD4+ and CD8+ fractions came from positive magnetic bead selection and were purity-checked by flow cytometry. J gave up 4 bases and V 5 bases, and 16 bases lay outside the gene matches. The CDR3 consists of 18 residues. Germline V gene sequence: CDR1 PRHDT, CDR2 FYEKMQ (reference sequence). The data were produced by immunoSEQ multiplex PCR, yet TCRdb's version contains in-frame clones alone and is incomplete. The table includes 20,000 to 25,000 clones, around 84% detected once. Sequences were obtained from CD8+ T cells sorted from blood. This receptor was identified in a woman aged 45-60 years in good health. This chain links TRBV13 with TRBJ2-2; 7 bases are shared with TRBD1. The CDR3 here is CASSTTSTRGQPTGELFF. In nucleotides, the CDR3 is TGTGCCAGCAGCACCACTTCAACCCGGGGACAGCCCACCGGGGAGCTGTTTTTT.